The 12 T cell receptor beta chains below were found in one sample sequenced in a study of T-cell memory formation after mild COVID-19 (dated by TCRdb to the early 2020s). Library construction relied on 5' RACE. The run used an Illumina NovaSeq 6000. TCRdb trimmed public reads at Q25 via fastp, called clones via MiXCR and kept in-frame beta chains. Entries are consolidated by CDR3 protein sequence, retaining the most common genes and DNA. Recorded for this sample are about 120,000 distinct CDR3 sequences; 22% of them occurred a single time. Of the sample, approximately 40% is held by the ten largest clones. The sample consisted of PBMCs or a T cell subset sorted from them (not recorded which). The origin of the receptors is a man aged 18 to 35 who had mild COVID-19 (a few samples of this study predate the infection). The sample titles of this study are shuffled in the database, so cell type and time point are left out; the donor was told from shared clones.

The rearrangement joins TRBV7-8 to TRBJ1-2; no firm D call. Germline V gives CDR1 SGHVS, CDR2 FQNEAQ. The V gene lost 0 bases and the J gene lost 2 bases, with 7 bases spanning the gap. This CDR3 spans 14 amino acids. For the CDR3, the DNA is TGTGCCAGCAGCTTAGCGGCCCAAAACTATGGCTACACCTTC. This encodes CASSLAAQNYGYTF.

A few counts support this clonotype. The chain is built from TRBV2 and TRBJ2-3; 7 nucleotides agree with TRBD1. The CDR3 runs 15 residues. V lost 6 bases, J lost 0 bases, and 6 bases stayed unmatched. Germline V lookup: CDR1 SNHLY, CDR2 FYNNEI. In DNA form, the CDR3 reads TGTGCCAGCAGAGACCCGGGACAGAGCACAGATACGCAGTATTTT. Amino acid sequence: CASRDPGQSTDTQYF.

The V and J genes are TRBV9 and TRBJ2-1; D may be TRBD2 (6 bases). The germline CDR1 and CDR2 sequences are SGDLS and YYNGEE. Trimming left V 0 bases short and J 4 bases short, with 11 bases between. The length of the CDR3 is 15 residues. The CDR3 region has the DNA TGTGCCAGCAGCGTAGTGTCGGGGGAGTACAATGAGCAGTTCTTC. Translated: CASSVVSGEYNEQFF. Full variable domain (missing parts from reference TRBV9 and TRBJ2-1): DSGVTQTPKHLITATGQRVTLRCSPRSGDLSVYWYQQSLDQGLQFLIQYYNGEERAKGNILERFSAQQFPDLHSELNLSSLELGDSALYFCASSVVSGEYNEQFFGPGTRLTVL.

The V call is TRBV4-1, the J call TRBJ1-4; 8 bases line up with TRBD1. The CDR3 totals 18 residues. Per the germline V gene, CDR1 is MGHRA and CDR2 is YSYEKL. The V segment lost 3 bases and the J segment 0 bases; nucleotides outside the gene matches: 9. Here the CDR3 reads CASSHVTGGDTTNEKLFF. The CDR3 bases are TGCGCCAGCAGCCACGTTACAGGGGGAGATACAACTAATGAAAAACTGTTTTTT.

The sample holds a few counts of this clonotype. The J gene is TRBJ2-5, the V gene TRBV27; 9 nucleotides match TRBD1. This CDR3 region has 14 residues. Germline CDR1 MNHEY, CDR2 SMNVEV (reference sequence). The V segment lost 3 bases and the J segment 3 bases; nucleotides outside the gene matches: 2. CDR3 nucleotide sequence: TGTGCCAGCAGTTTTCGGGACAGGGAAGAGACCCAGTACTTC. Its translation: CASSFRDREETQYF.

The chain has TRBV6-2 or TRBV6-3 and TRBJ2-2, with TRBD1 matching 7 bases. Trimming removed 6 bases from V and 4 bases from J; junction bases left unmatched: 5. The CDR3 has 14 residues. Germline-derived CDR1 and CDR2 are MNHEY and SVGEGT. The CDR3 loop reads CASRPDRATGELFF. The CDR3 DNA follows: TGTGCCAGCAGACCCGACAGGGCCACCGGGGAGCTGTTTTTT.

This clonotype was seen a handful of times. The chain combines TRBV15 with TRBJ1-5, with 7 positions matching TRBD1. V shed 2 bases and J 6 bases; nucleotides not matched to a gene: 4. This CDR3 is 14 amino acids long. CDR1 and CDR2 (germline): LNHNV, YYDKDF (reference sequence). CDR3 in DNA: TGTGCCACCAGCAGATCCAGGGGGAGTCAGCCCCAGCATTTT. It translates to CATSRSRGSQPQHF.

This clonotype was seen only a few times. The chain uses TRBV24-1 and TRBJ2-1; 9 nucleotides agree with TRBD2. The CDR3 runs 15 residues. V was clipped by 7 bases and J by 2 bases; unmatched bases: 5. Germline V gene data show CDR1 as KGHDR and CDR2 as SFDVKD. CDR3 in amino acids: CATSTSGGTYNEQFF. The CDR3 DNA reads as TGTGCCACCAGCACCAGCGGGGGGACCTACAATGAGCAGTTCTTC.

V gene TRBV6-5 combines with J gene TRBJ2-7, with TRBD1 matching over 9 bases. Germline trimming cut 5 bases from V and 0 bases from J; bases unmatched to any gene: 5. CDR3 size: 15 residues. Germline lookup yields CDR1 MNHEY and CDR2 SVGAGI. CDR3 sequence: CASSNDRGGSYEQYF. CDR3 DNA: TGTGCCAGCAGTAATGACAGGGGGGGCTCCTACGAGCAGTACTTC.

This clonotype showed up just a few times. This chain connects TRBV24-1 to TRBJ2-1; D is undetermined. Trimming pared 2 bases from V and 4 bases from J, leaving 11 bases between. Germline assignment: CDR1 KGHDR and CDR2 SFDVKD. The CDR3 runs to 15 residues. The CDR3 spells CATSDSGVLYNEQFF. For the CDR3, the DNA is TGTGCCACCAGTGATTCCGGCGTCCTATACAATGAGCAGTTCTTC.

The gene calls are TRBV4-3 and TRBJ2-7; D is perhaps TRBD1 (5 bases). Germline lookup yields CDR1 LGHNA and CDR2 YSLEER. The CDR3 is made up of 14 amino acids. Between the trimmed V and J ends, which lost 8 bases and 2 bases, there was a span of 16 bases. CDR3 sequence: CASAPAAGTYEQYF. The CDR3 region has the DNA TGCGCCAGCGCCCCCGCGGCAGGGACCTACGAGCAGTACTTC.

The chain uses TRBV7-9 and TRBJ1-1; the D is unclear. V was trimmed by 5 bases and J by 5 bases, leaving 15 bases between them. Germline CDR1 reads SEHNR; CDR2 reads FQNEAQ (reference sequence). CDR3 length equals 14 residues. The CDR3 DNA follows: TGTGCCAGCAGCCCCCTTCGGTTGGTGACTGAAGCTTTCTTT. It specifies CASSPLRLVTEAFF. Supplemented by reference TRBV7-9 and TRBJ1-1, the full variable domain reads DTGVSQNPRHKITKRGQNVTFRCDPISEHNRLYWYRQTLGQGPEFLTYFQNEAQLEKSRLLSDRFSAERPKGSFSTLEIQRTEQGDSAMYLCASSPLRLVTEAFFGQGTRLTVV.